Each of the 14 T cell receptor beta chains below was sequenced from the same sample in a study of Tregs in tolerant kidney transplant recipients. Mixed chimerism was transient after nonmyeloablative marrow transplants from related graft donors. Some clones are missing from TCRdb's copy, which holds only in-frame ones; the method was immunoSEQ multiplex PCR. Of about 64,000 clones listed, around 87% were seen once; the top ten hold 3.5% to 4.5%. The material sequenced was CD4+ T cells from blood (PBMCs), taken 6 months after the transplant. These receptors all stem from a human patient who received a combined kidney and bone marrow transplant. The graft donor may have contributed some T cells.

In DNA form, the CDR3 reads TGCGCCAGTCGACTAACAGGGGAAATTCGCGAGCAGTACTTC. Its translation: CASRLTGEIREQYF. V is TRBV5-1 and J is TRBJ2-7, with 7 bases identical to TRBD1. The CDR3 is 14 amino acids. The germline CDR1 and CDR2 sequences are SGHRS and YFSETQ. The V and J ends lost 8 bases and 6 bases, in that order; junction bases with no gene match: 14. Variable domain in full (rest from reference TRBV5-1 and TRBJ2-7): KAGVTQTPRYLIKTRGQQVTLSCSPISGHRSVSWYQQTPGQGLQFLFEYFSETQRNKGNFPGRFSGRQFSNSRSEMNVSTLELGDSALYLCASRLTGEIREQYFGPGTRLTVT.

This clone was seen once. The V call is TRBV10-3, the J call TRBJ2-5; TRBD2 matches at 7 bases. The CDR3 sequence is 13 residues long. Germline CDR1 and CDR2: ENHRY and SYGVKD. V shed 3 bases and J 3 bases; nucleotides not matched to a gene: 1. CDR3: CAISDTSEETQYF. Here the CDR3 DNA reads TGTGCCATCAGTGACACTAGCGAAGAGACCCAGTACTTC.

This chain connects TRBV7-3 to TRBJ1-1; 8 nucleotides agree with TRBD1. With V trimmed by 5 bases and J by 3 bases, 5 bases remained unmatched. The CDR3 is 14 amino acids. Germline CDR1 is SGHTA and CDR2 is FQGTGA. The CDR3 sequence: CASSPQGGDTEAFF. In nucleotides, the CDR3 is TGTGCCAGCAGCCCACAGGGGGGGGACACTGAAGCTTTCTTT.

There are a few counts of this clone. The gene calls are TRBV11-1 and TRBJ1-2; D gene ambiguous. Germline V gene data show CDR1 as SGHAT and CDR2 as FQDESV (reference sequence). Trimming shortened V by 1 base and J by 2 bases, and 11 bases separated the two germline ends. This CDR3 has 15 amino acids. The CDR3: CASSLEPGTNYGYTF. The CDR3 DNA is TGTGCCAGCAGCTTAGAGCCAGGAACCAACTATGGCTACACCTTC.

This chain links TRBV19 with TRBJ2-3, with D perhaps TRBD1 (6 bases). Trimming removed 4 bases from V and 5 bases from J, with 10 bases in between. The germline gives CDR1 LNHDA, CDR2 SQIVND (reference sequence). The CDR3 is 13 residues long. CDR3 amino acids: CASSNRAGDTQYF. CDR3 sequence (DNA): TGTGCCAGTAGTAACAGGGCCGGAGATACGCAGTATTTT.

The chain has TRBV15 and TRBJ1-5; D is unresolved. The ends were cut back, 0 bases at V and 0 bases at J, with 12 bases in the middle. Germline CDR1 is LNHNV and CDR2 is YYDKDF (reference sequence). The CDR3 covers 17 residues. CDR3 nucleotide sequence: TGTGCCACCAGCAGAGAGTCTATGTTCCTTAGCAATCAGCCCCAGCATTTT. Its protein is CATSRESMFLSNQPQHF.

This clone was recorded once. This sequence joins TRBV19 and TRBJ2-7; no firm D call. The V end was cut by 1 base, the J end by 1 base, with 5 bases between. Germline V gene sequence: CDR1 LNHDA, CDR2 SQIVND (reference sequence). This CDR3 comprises 13 residues. The CDR3 nucleotides are TGTGCCAGTAGTATAGCGGTATCCTACGAGCAGTACTTC. As protein: CASSIAVSYEQYF.

A word on this clone: The identical CDR3 is also encoded by other nucleotide sequences in the sample. V gene TRBV7-9 combines with J gene TRBJ2-1; TRBD2 matches at 9 bases. Germline V gene sequence: CDR1 SEHNR, CDR2 FQNEAQ (reference sequence). J was trimmed by 4 bases and V by 2 bases; bases with no gene match: 6. The CDR3 spans 16 residues. CDR3 sequence reads: CASSLSLAGSYNEQFF. CDR3 DNA: TGTGCCAGCAGCTTAAGTCTAGCGGGGTCATACAATGAGCAGTTCTTC. The whole variable domain, remainder taken from reference TRBV7-9 and TRBJ2-1, is DTGVSQNPRHKITKRGQNVTFRCDPISEHNRLYWYRQTLGQGPEFLTYFQNEAQLEKSRLLSDRFSAERPKGSFSTLEIQRTEQGDSAMYLCASSLSLAGSYNEQFFGPGTRLTVL.

CDR3 protein: CASSYNAGFYGYTF. CDR3 bases: TGTGCCAGCAGCTATAATGCAGGGTTCTATGGCTACACCTTC. The rearrangement links TRBV7-9 to TRBJ1-2, with a weak D call TRBD1 (5 bases). The ends were cut back, 4 bases at V and 4 bases at J, with 13 bases in the middle. Per the germline V gene, CDR1 is SEHNR and CDR2 is FQNEAQ (reference sequence). The CDR3 has 14 amino acids.

The rearrangement uses TRBV14 and TRBJ2-7; no clear D. Germline V CDR1 and CDR2: SGHDN, FVKESK. The CDR3 totals 13 residues. V lost 4 bases, J lost 0 bases, and 7 bases lay in between. Written as DNA, the CDR3 is TGTGCCAGCAGCCTACAGTACTCCTACGAGCAGTACTTC. Encoded protein: CASSLQYSYEQYF. Supplemented by reference TRBV14 and TRBJ2-7, the full variable domain reads EAGVTQFPSHSVIEKGQTVTLRCDPISGHDNLYWYRRVMGKEIKFLLHFVKESKQDESGMPNNRFLAERTGGTYSTLKVQPAELEDSGVYFCASSLQYSYEQYFGPGTRLTVT.

The V gene is TRBV27, the J gene TRBJ2-7; D may be TRBD2 (5 bases). This CDR3 is 12 amino acids long. CDR1 is MNHEY, CDR2 SMNVEV, per germline (reference sequence). Trimming stripped 6 bases from V and 6 bases from J, with 12 bases between. CDR3 bases: TGTGCCAGCAGGCGGCTAGCCGGCGAGCAGTACTTC. Protein sequence: CASRRLAGEQYF.

The V and J genes are TRBV11-3 and TRBJ2-3; no firm D call. Germline CDR1 reads SGHNT; CDR2 reads YENEEA. The CDR3 length is 16 residues. V was shortened by 0 bases and J by 2 bases, with 12 bases between the two germline ends. The DNA of the CDR3 is TGTGCCAGCAGCTTAGATCGGTTAGTGTTCACAGATACGCAGTATTTT. Protein product: CASSLDRLVFTDTQYF.

Written as DNA, the CDR3 is TGCAGCGTTGAACAGGCGAGCTCCTACGAGCAGTACTTC. Amino acids: CSVEQASSYEQYF. The chain is built from TRBV29-1 and TRBJ2-7; D gene uncertain. Germline V gene sequence: CDR1 SQVTM, CDR2 ANQGSEA. With 2 bases removed from V and 0 bases from J, the gap between germline ends came to 8 bases. The CDR3 has 13 amino acids.

V usage is TRBV5-1 and J usage is TRBJ1-4; D is ambiguous. The CDR3 sequence is 13 residues long. The V gene lost 0 bases and the J gene lost 7 bases, with 7 bases spanning the gap. CDR1 and CDR2 from the germline V gene are SGHRS and YFSETQ. CDR3: CASSLGTGEKLFF. DNA of the CDR3: TGCGCCAGCAGCTTGGGCACGGGTGAAAAACTGTTTTTT.